This TCR beta chain was documented in a study of vaccination effects on CD4 cells after COVID-19. Study in general: Participants were vaccinated with two doses of either the BNT162b2 or mRNA-1273 vaccine. Convalescent patients (n = two) were sampled 16 days and one week prevaccination.

Whole-study results and caveats: Clones that were induced by infection or by vaccine showed marked contraction late after vaccination.

For this clone: The antigen remains unidentified.

Antigen-specific CD4+ T cells were expanded (with viral peptide pools) by the ViraFEST assay ahead of sequencing. After around nine days in culture, the CD4+ T cells were isolated. SARS-CoV-2 infection was confirmed by PCR in the person between March and December 2020. A density of over 1.5 million PBMC per well was used; these cells were cultured with 9.5 to 10 IU/ml IL-2 and 10 ug/ml peptides. Germline V gene sequence: CDR1 SNHLY, CDR2 FYNNEI. The CDR3 extends over 14 amino acids. Trimming shortened V by 7 bases and J by 0 bases, and 12 bases separated the two germline ends. The method was immunoSEQ multiplex PCR; TCRdb's version includes in-frame clones alone and lacks a portion of them. Among 15,000 to 20,000 clones listed, around 76% were seen once.

This chain joins TRBV2 and TRBJ1-1; D gene ambiguous. This TCR derives from a human donor who had a prior SARS-CoV-2 infection. This specimen consisted of CD4+ T cells from PBMCs cultured with SARS-CoV-2 spike peptides, obtained before COVID-19 vaccination. CDR3 region: CASIMTAMNTEAFF. CDR3 DNA: TGTGCCAGCATTATGACCGCGATGAACACTGAAGCTTTCTTT.